The clone carrying this T cell receptor beta chain appeared a few times. The authors' processing: By means of reference gene primer amplification, nucleated cell counts were estimated. The table came from immunoSEQ multiplex PCR; TCRdb's copy has only in-frame clones and leaves some out. The V and J calls and the clone size are those of that table, but D and trimming were determined from the DNA. The sample consists of around 150,000 clones, around 86% of them appearing once. The data were taken from a study of blood T cell repertoires in COVID-19. At the level of the study: The origin of the acute and convalescent COVID-19 samples was the United States, Italy and Spain. Sources were T cells, B-cell-depleted T cells, or PBMCs; the material itself was cDNA or gDNA.

This CDR3 contains 14 residues. The J segment lost 9 bases and the V segment lost 4 bases, leaving 5 bases of the junction unmatched. The germline V gene has CDR1 SGDLS and CDR2 YYNGEE. The receptor was derived from a woman aged 55-75 years with active or convalescent COVID-19. Source material: peripheral blood. The rearrangement joins TRBV9 to TRBJ2-1, with 12 bases aligning to TRBD1. The CDR3 region has the DNA TGTGCCAGCAGCCCGGGACAGGGGGCACTTGAGCAGTTCTTC. Protein sequence: CASSPGQGALEQFF.